The TCR beta chain under discussion was sequenced for a study of blood T cell repertoires in COVID-19. Study at large: Collection of acute and convalescent COVID-19 samples took place in the United States, Italy and Spain.

Method: immunoSEQ multiplex PCR; TCRdb's copy keeps in-frame clones and lacks some. The repertoire includes roughly 110,000 clones, 84% of them detected once, and over 4% sits in the top ten. Germline CDR1 is MDHEN and CDR2 is SYDVKM. V trimming: 5 bases; J trimming: 6 bases; junction bases outside the gene matches: 10. The CDR3 spans 15 residues. The clonotype originates from a human donor in a cohort sampled during active COVID-19. J is TRBJ2-1 and V is TRBV28; 7 bases are shared with TRBD1. Material for sequencing was peripheral blood. In nucleotides, the CDR3 is TGTGCCAGCAGTCCCCAGACAGGGTCGGGCAATGAGCAGTTCTTC. This encodes CASSPQTGSGNEQFF.